One and the same sample provided the 14 T cell receptor beta chains below, sequenced in a study of CD8 T cells in ankylosing spondylitis. TCRdb ran MiXCR on the 5' RACE reads and lists one entry per CDR3 protein. The sample consists of about 350,000 distinct CDR3 sequences, 20% to 25% of them appearing once. Sequencing was performed on blood, either unsorted or a sorted T cell fraction (not recorded which). These receptor sequences come from a male donor with ankylosing spondylitis or in good health (not recorded which).

This clonotype was seen a handful of times. V is TRBV7-8 and J is TRBJ2-1; D perhaps matches TRBD2 (7 bases). This CDR3 has 16 amino acids. V shed 1 base and J shed 6 bases, with 16 bases lying between them. Germline values: CDR1 SGHVS, CDR2 FQNEAQ. DNA for the CDR3: TGTGCCAGCAGCTTAGGTGGGGGGGCTTTTTTCAATGAGCAGTTCTTC. Translated: CASSLGGGAFFNEQFF.

This clonotype has a single count. J is TRBJ2-2 and V is TRBV18; unclear D gene. Germline V gives CDR1 KGHSH, CDR2 LQKENI. Trimming stripped 0 bases from V and 0 bases from J, with 5 bases between. The CDR3 loop spans 15 amino acids. The CDR3 reads CASSPPVPNTGELFF. The CDR3 nucleotides are TGTGCCAGCTCACCACCAGTACCGAACACCGGGGAGCTGTTTTTT.

At least ten counts were recorded for this clonotype. The V gene is TRBV29-1, the J gene TRBJ2-1, with D unresolved. With 1 base removed from V and 0 bases from J, the gap between germline ends came to 10 bases. CDR1 is SQVTM and CDR2 is ANQGSEA in the germline V gene. CDR3 length equals 15 residues. CDR3 nucleotides: TGCAGCGTTGAAGGGATCTTCAGCTCCTACAATGAGCAGTTCTTC. Encoded protein: CSVEGIFSSYNEQFF.

The chain combines TRBV29-1 with TRBJ2-3, with D unclear. Germline lookup yields CDR1 SQVTM and CDR2 ANQGSEA. The V end was cut by 3 bases, the J end by 0 bases, with 10 bases between. CDR3 length: 14 residues. The CDR3 nucleotides are TGCAGCGTTGACGCCCACACTAGCACAGATACGCAGTATTTT. Encoded protein: CSVDAHTSTDTQYF.

This clonotype was picked up a small number of times. The genes are TRBV28 and TRBJ2-1; D might be TRBD2 (6 bases). With 5 bases removed from V and 6 bases from J, the gap between germline ends came to 14 bases. This CDR3 spans 14 amino acids. CDR1 and CDR2 from the germline V gene are MDHEN and SYDVKM. CDR3 coding DNA: TGTGCCAGCAGTCCCCCTAGGGAGGCCAATGAGCAGTTCTTC. This encodes CASSPPREANEQFF. Supplemented by reference TRBV28 and TRBJ2-1, the full variable domain reads DVKVTQSSRYLVKRTGEKVFLECVQDMDHENMFWYRQDPGLGLRLIYFSYDVKMKEKGDIPEGYSVSREKKERFSLILESASTNQTSMYLCASSPPREANEQFFGPGTRLTVL.

This clonotype has ten or more counts. The chain recombines TRBV12-3 or TRBV12-4 with TRBJ2-1, with 8 nucleotides matching TRBD2. J gave up 0 bases and V 7 bases, and 8 bases lay outside the gene matches. The CDR3 length is 16 residues. CDR3 loop: CASTDSGANSYNEQFF. The CDR3, as DNA: TGTGCCAGCACCGATAGCGGGGCAAACTCCTACAATGAGCAGTTCTTC.

The rearrangement links TRBV4-1 to TRBJ2-1, with D maybe TRBD2 (5 bases). The CDR3 totals 14 residues. From germline, CDR1 is MGHRA and CDR2 YSYEKL. V was trimmed by 0 bases and J by 8 bases, leaving 11 bases between them. CDR3 region: CASSQEGLADEQFF. DNA for the CDR3: TGCGCCAGCAGCCAAGAAGGCCTAGCAGATGAGCAGTTCTTC.

The chain employs TRBV15 and TRBJ2-7, with unresolved D. The CDR3 loop spans 15 amino acids. The V end was cut by 0 bases, the J end by 2 bases, with 11 bases between. Germline loops: CDR1 LNHNV, CDR2 YYDKDF (reference sequence). CDR3: CATSRDGVGPYEQYF. The CDR3 bases are TGTGCCACCAGCAGAGATGGGGTGGGCCCCTACGAGCAGTACTTC.

This clonotype came up a few times. This sequence joins TRBV24-1 and TRBJ2-2; weak D call: TRBD1 (6 bases). CDR3 length: 14 residues. Trimming pared 4 bases from V and 4 bases from J, leaving 9 bases between. The germline V gene encodes CDR1 KGHDR and CDR2 SFDVKD. CDR3 residues: CATSDTGFTGELFF. The CDR3 region has the DNA TGTGCCACCAGTGACACAGGGTTCACCGGGGAGCTGTTTTTT.

The chain recombines TRBV5-1 with TRBJ2-5; 10 bases map to TRBD2. There are 17 residues in the CDR3. CDR1 and CDR2 from the germline V gene are SGHRS and YFSETQ. V shed 0 bases, J shed 2 bases, and the junction held 7 bases outside the gene matches. The DNA for the CDR3 is TGCGCCAGCAGCTTGGCACTAGCGGGGCTTAATCAAGAGACCCAGTACTTC. It encodes CASSLALAGLNQETQYF. The entire variable domain, with the rest obtained from reference TRBV5-1 and TRBJ2-5, is as follows: KAGVTQTPRYLIKTRGQQVTLSCSPISGHRSVSWYQQTPGQGLQFLFEYFSETQRNKGNFPGRFSGRQFSNSRSEMNVSTLELGDSALYLCASSLALAGLNQETQYFGPGTRLLVL.

In its sample, this clonotype was seen a few times. V usage is TRBV12-3 or TRBV12-4 and J usage is TRBJ2-4, with D maybe TRBD2 (5 bases). Trimming left V 8 bases short and J 12 bases short, with 14 bases between. CDR3 length: 11 residues. The CDR3 is CASGLGSHQYF. Here the CDR3 DNA reads TGTGCCAGCGGTCTAGGGAGTCATCAGTACTTC.

The table lists this clonotype with a few counts. This rearrangement joins TRBV12-3 or TRBV12-4 to TRBJ2-7; TRBD2 is a possible D gene (5 bases). The V end was cut by 5 bases, the J end by 3 bases, with 14 bases between. CDR3 length: 14 residues. The CDR3 loop reads CASSASGSYYEQYF. Here the CDR3 DNA reads TGTGCCAGCAGTGCCTCTGGGAGCTACTACGAGCAGTACTTC.

This clonotype was counted a few times. The chain employs TRBV21-1 and TRBJ2-5; TRBD2 reflects the table's D call only, with no check against the DNA. TRBV21-1 is deemed a pseudogene. The CDR3 extends over 12 amino acids. The CDR3 nucleotides read TGTGCCAGCATCCAAGGCGGGGAGACCCAGTACTTC. Its protein product is CASIQGGETQYF.

The chain links TRBV6-5 to TRBJ1-1; no reliable D call. CDR1 and CDR2 (germline): MNHEY, SVGAGI. The CDR3 runs 13 residues. V was shortened by 2 bases and J by 10 bases, with 14 bases between the two germline ends. CDR3 residues: CASSYGTRSPAFF. The CDR3 coding sequence is TGTGCCAGCAGTTACGGCACCAGGTCCCCAGCTTTCTTT.